The text below deals with one TCR beta chain. These data belong to a study of shared clonotypes between healthy human individuals. It was at deep level that the assay was run. The protocol was immunoSEQ multiplex PCR, while the TCRdb copy is restricted to in-frame clones and leaves out a portion. The table lists approximately 350,000 clones, about 97% of them singletons. Germline-derived CDR1 and CDR2 are SGHDN and FVKESK. CDR3 length: 15 amino acids. V lost 4 bases to trimming and J lost 8 bases; unmatched junction nucleotides: 13. Adults of Caucasian background living in Nashville, Tennessee made up all donors. CD8 memory merged CD45RO+ cells and CCR7-negative CD45RA+ TemRA cells into one population.

V and J are TRBV14 and TRBJ1-2; 7 positions agree with TRBD1. The sample comprised memory CD8+ T cells sorted from blood. Subset given: CD45RO+ cells pooled with CCR7-negative TemRA cells. This sequence was found in a man aged 25 to 40 in good health. The CDR3 DNA sequence: TGTGCCAGCAGCCGCGTCTTGACAGGGAATGAAGGCTACACCTTC. This gives the protein CASSRVLTGNEGYTF.